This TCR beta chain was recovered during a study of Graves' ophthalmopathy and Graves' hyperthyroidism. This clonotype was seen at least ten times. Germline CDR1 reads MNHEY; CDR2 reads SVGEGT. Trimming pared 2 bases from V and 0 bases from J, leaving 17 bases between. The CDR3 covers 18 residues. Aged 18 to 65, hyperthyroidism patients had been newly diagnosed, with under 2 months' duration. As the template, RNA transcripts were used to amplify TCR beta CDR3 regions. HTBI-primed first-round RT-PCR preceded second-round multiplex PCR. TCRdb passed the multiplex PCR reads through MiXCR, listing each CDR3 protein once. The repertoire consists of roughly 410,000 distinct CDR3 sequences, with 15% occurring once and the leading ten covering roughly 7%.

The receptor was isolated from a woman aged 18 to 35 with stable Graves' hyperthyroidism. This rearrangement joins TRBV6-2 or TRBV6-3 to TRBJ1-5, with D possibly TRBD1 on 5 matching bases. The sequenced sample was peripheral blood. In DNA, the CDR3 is TGTGCCAGCAGTTACCGGCAGGGTTACTCCTATAGCAATCAGCCCCAGCATTTT. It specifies CASSYRQGYSYSNQPQHF.